The entry that follows covers one T cell receptor beta chain sequence. Using immunoSEQ multiplex PCR, the repertoire was profiled, and TCRdb retains in-frame clones only, with some absent. The sample holds fewer than 600,000 clones, more than 75% seen once. The ends lost 4 bases at V and 2 bases at J; junction bases unmatched: 8. This CDR3 spans 15 amino acids. Germline V CDR1 and CDR2: SGHAT, FQNNGV. This record comes from a study of shared clonotypes between healthy human individuals. Donors, without exception, were Caucasian adults residing in Nashville, Tennessee. The V gene is TRBV11-2, the J gene TRBJ2-7; 7 bases agree with TRBD2. The source is a woman in her 40s in good health. Some clones in this sample may be carry-over from other donors' samples. The sample taken for sequencing was PBMCs. CDR3: CASSSPSGDPYEQYF. The CDR3 DNA reads TGTGCCAGCAGCTCTCCAAGCGGGGACCCCTACGAGCAGTACTTC.